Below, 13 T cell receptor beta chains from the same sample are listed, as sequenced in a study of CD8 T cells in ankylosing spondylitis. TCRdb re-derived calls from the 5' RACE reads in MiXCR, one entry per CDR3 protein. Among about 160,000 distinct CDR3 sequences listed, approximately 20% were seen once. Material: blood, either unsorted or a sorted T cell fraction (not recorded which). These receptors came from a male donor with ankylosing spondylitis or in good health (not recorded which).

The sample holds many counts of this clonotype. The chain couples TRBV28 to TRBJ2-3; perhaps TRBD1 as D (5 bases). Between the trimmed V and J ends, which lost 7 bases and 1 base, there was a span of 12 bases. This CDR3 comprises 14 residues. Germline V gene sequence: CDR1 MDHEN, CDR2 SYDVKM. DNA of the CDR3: TGTGCCAGCACCCGGACACTACGCACAGATACGCAGTATTTT. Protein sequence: CASTRTLRTDTQYF.

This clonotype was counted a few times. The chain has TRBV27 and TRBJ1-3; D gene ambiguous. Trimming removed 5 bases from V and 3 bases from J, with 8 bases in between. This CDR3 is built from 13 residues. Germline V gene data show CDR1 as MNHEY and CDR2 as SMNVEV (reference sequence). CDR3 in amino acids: CASSRQLGNTIYF. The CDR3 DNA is TGTGCCAGCAGTAGGCAACTTGGAAACACCATATATTTT.

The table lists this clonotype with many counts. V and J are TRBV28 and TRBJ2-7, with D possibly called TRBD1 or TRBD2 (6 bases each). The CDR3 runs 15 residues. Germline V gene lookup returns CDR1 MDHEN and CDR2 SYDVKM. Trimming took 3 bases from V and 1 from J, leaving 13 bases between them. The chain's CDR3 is CASSFSRGRSYEQYF. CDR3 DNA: TGTGCCAGCAGTTTTAGTAGGGGGAGGTCCTACGAGCAGTACTTC. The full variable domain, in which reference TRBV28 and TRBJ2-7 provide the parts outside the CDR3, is DVKVTQSSRYLVKRTGEKVFLECVQDMDHENMFWYRQDPGLGLRLIYFSYDVKMKEKGDIPEGYSVSREKKERFSLILESASTNQTSMYLCASSFSRGRSYEQYFGPGTRLTVT.

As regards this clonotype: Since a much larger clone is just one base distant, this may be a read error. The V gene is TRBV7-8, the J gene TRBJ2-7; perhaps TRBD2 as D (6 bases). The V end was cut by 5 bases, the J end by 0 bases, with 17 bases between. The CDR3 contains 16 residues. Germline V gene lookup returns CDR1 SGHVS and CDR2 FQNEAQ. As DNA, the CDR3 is TGTGCCAGCAGCCGTGTTAGCGGACATAGCTCCTACGAGCAGTACTTC. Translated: CASSRVSGHSSYEQYF.

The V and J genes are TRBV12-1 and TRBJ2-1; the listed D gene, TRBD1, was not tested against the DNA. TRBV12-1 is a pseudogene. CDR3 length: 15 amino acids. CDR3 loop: CASSSGQGWEDEQFF. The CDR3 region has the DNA TGTGCCAGCAGCTCCGGACAGGGGTGGGAGGATGAGCAGTTCTTC.

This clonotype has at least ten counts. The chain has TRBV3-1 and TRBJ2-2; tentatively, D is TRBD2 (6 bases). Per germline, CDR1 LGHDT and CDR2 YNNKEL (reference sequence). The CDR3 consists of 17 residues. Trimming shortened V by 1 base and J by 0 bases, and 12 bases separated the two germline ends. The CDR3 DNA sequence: TGTGCCAGCAGCCAAGGGAAATTAGCGGCGAACACCGGGGAGCTGTTTTTT. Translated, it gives CASSQGKLAANTGELFF.

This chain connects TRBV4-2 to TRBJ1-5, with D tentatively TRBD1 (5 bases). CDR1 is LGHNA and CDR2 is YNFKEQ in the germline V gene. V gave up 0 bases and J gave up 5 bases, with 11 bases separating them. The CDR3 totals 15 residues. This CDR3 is CASSQEGQAHQPQHF. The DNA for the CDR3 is TGTGCCAGCAGCCAAGAGGGGCAGGCCCATCAGCCCCAGCATTTT.

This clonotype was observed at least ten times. This CDR3 reads CSARVDSVSGLHF. As DNA, the CDR3 is TGCAGTGCTAGAGTCGACTCAGTTTCAGGACTCCACTTT. This sequence joins TRBV20-1 and TRBJ1-6; D is unresolved. The CDR3 sequence is 13 residues long. CDR1 is DFQATT and CDR2 is SNEGSKA in the germline V gene (reference sequence). Trimming took off 1 base at V and 16 bases at J, with 17 bases between the two ends.

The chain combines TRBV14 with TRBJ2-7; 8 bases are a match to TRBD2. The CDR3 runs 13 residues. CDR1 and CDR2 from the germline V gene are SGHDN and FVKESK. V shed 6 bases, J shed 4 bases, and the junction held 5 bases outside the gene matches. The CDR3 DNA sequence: TGTGCCAGCAGGGAGCGGGGGTTTTACGAGCAGTACTTC. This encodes CASRERGFYEQYF.

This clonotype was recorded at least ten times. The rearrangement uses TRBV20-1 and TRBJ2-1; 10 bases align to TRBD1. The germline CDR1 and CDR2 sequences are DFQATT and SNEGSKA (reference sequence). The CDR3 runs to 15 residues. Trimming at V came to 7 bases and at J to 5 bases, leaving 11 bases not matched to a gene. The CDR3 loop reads CSGLLAGQGNNEQFF. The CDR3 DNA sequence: TGCAGTGGTCTACTCGCGGGACAGGGGAACAATGAGCAGTTCTTC.

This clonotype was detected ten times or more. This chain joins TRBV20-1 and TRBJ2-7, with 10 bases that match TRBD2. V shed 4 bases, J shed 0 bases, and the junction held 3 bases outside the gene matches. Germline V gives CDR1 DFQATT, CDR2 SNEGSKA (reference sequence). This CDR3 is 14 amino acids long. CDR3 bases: TGCAGTGCTAAACTAGCGGGAACCTCCTACGAGCAGTACTTC. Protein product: CSAKLAGTSYEQYF.

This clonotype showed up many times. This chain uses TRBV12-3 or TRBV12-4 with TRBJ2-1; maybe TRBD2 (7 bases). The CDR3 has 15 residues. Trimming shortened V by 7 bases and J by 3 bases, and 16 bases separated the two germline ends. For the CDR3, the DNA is TGTGCCAGCATGGAGGGGGGGGTCCTCTACAATGAGCAGTTCTTC. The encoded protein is CASMEGGVLYNEQFF.

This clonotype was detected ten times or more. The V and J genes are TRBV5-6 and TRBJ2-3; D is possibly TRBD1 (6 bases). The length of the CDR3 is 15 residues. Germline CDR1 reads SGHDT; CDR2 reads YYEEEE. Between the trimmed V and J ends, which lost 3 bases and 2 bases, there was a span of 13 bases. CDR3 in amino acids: CASSSPGTTTDTQYF. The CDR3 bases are TGTGCCAGCAGCTCGCCCGGGACAACCACAGATACGCAGTATTTT.